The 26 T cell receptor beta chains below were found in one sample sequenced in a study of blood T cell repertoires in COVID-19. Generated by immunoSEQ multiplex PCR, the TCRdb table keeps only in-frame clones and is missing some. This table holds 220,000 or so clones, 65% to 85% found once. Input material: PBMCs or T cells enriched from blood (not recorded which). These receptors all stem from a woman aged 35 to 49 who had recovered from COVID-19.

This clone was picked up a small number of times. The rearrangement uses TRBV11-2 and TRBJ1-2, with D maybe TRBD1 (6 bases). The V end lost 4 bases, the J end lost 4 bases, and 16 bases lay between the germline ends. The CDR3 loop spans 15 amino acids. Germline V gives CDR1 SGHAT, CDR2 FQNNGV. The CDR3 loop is CASSSPFTGIYGYTF. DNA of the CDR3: TGTGCCAGCAGCTCGCCTTTTACAGGGATCTATGGCTACACCTTC.

The CDR3 sequence: CASRLVVSGSPNEQFF. CDR3 in DNA: TGCGCCAGCAGACTGGTCGTGAGCGGGAGCCCCAATGAGCAGTTCTTC. The chain links TRBV5-1 to TRBJ2-1, with 8 nucleotides matching TRBD2. The V and J ends lost 5 bases and 6 bases, in that order; junction bases with no gene match: 13. The germline V gene encodes CDR1 SGHRS and CDR2 YFSETQ. This CDR3 comprises 16 residues.

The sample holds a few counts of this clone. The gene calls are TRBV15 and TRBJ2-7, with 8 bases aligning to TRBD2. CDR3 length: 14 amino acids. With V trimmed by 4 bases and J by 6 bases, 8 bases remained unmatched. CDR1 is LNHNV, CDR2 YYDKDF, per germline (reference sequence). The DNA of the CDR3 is TGTGCCACCAGCAAGGGGACTAGGGGTTCCGAGCAGTACTTC. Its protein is CATSKGTRGSEQYF.

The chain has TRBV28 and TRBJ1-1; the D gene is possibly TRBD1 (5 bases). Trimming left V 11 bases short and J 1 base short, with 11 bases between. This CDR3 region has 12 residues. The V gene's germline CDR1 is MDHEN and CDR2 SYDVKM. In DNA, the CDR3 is TGTGCCGGTAGAACAGGGAACACTGAAGCTTTCTTT. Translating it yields CAGRTGNTEAFF.

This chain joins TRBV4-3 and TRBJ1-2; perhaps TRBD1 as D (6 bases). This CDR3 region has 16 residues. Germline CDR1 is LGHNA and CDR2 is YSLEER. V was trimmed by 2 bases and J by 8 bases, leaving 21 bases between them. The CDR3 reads CASSQLSVGGSGGYTF. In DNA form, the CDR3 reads TGCGCCAGCAGCCAACTCTCAGTAGGGGGATCGGGAGGCTACACCTTC.

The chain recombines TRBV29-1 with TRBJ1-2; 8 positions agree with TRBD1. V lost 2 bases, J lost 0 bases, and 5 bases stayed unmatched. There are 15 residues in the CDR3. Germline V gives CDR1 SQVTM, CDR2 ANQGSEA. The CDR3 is CSVETGGTANYGYTF. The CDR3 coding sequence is TGCAGCGTTGAAACAGGGGGAACGGCTAACTATGGCTACACCTTC.

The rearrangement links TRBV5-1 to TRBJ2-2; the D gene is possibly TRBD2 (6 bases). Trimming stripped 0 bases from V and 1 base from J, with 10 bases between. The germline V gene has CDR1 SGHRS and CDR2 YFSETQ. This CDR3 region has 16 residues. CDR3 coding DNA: TGCGCCAGCAGCTTGGTAAGGGACTGGAACACCGGGGAGCTGTTTTTT. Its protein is CASSLVRDWNTGELFF.

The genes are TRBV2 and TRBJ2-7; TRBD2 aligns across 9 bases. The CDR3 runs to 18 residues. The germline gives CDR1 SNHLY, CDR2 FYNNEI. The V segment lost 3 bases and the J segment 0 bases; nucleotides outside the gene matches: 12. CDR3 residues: CASSDPWVSGGSSYEQYF. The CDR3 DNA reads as TGTGCCAGCAGTGACCCCTGGGTTAGCGGGGGTAGCTCCTACGAGCAGTACTTC.

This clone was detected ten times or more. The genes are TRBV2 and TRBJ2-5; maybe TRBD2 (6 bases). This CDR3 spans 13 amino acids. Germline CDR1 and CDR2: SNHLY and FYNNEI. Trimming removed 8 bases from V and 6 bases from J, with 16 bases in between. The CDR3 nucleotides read TGTGCCAGCTTACGGGAGAAGGGTCAGACCCAGTACTTC. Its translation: CASLREKGQTQYF.

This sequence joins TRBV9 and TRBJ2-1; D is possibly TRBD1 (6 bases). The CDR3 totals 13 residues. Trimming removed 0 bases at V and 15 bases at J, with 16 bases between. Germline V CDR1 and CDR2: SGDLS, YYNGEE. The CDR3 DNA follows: TGTGCCAGCAGCGTAGATCAGGGGTACATTCTGTTCTTC. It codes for CASSVDQGYILFF.

Here the CDR3 DNA reads TGTGCCAGCAGCTTGGGACAGGGGGCAGATACGCAGTATTTT. As protein: CASSLGQGADTQYF. J is TRBJ2-3 and V is TRBV5-4; the match to TRBD1 covers 9 bases. CDR1 SGHNT and CDR2 YYREEE come from the germline V gene (reference sequence). The CDR3 consists of 14 residues. V lost 0 bases, J lost 4 bases, and 0 bases stayed unmatched.

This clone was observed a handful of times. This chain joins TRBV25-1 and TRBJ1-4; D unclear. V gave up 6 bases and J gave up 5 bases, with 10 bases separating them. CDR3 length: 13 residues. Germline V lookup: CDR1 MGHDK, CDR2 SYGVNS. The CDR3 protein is CASRRHHNEKLFF. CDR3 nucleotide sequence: TGTGCCAGCAGAAGACACCACAATGAAAAACTGTTTTTT.

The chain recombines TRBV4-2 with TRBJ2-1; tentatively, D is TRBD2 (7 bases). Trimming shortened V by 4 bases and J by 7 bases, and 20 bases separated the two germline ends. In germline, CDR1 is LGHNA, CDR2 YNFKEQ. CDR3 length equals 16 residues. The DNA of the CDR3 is TGTGCCAGCAGCCTCGTAGGTGGAGAGGGGGGGAATGAGCAGTTCTTC. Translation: CASSLVGGEGGNEQFF.

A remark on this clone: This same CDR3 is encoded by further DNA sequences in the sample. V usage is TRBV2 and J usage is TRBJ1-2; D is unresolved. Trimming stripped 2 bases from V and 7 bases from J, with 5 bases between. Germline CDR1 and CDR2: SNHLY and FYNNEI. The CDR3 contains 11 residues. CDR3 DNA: TGTGCCAGCAGTGAACGGGGTGGCTACACCTTC. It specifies CASSERGGYTF.

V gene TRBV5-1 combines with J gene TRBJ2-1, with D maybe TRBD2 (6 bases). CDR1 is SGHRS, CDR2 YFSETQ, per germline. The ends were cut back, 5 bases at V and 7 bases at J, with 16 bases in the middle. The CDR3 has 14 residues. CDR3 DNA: TGCGCCAGCAGTCCTAGACTAGGAGAGAATGAGCAGTTCTTC. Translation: CASSPRLGENEQFF.

The CDR3 here is CATYRGKQYF. The CDR3 nucleotides read TGTGCCACCTACAGGGGAAAGCAGTACTTC. The V call is TRBV25-1, the J call TRBJ2-7; TRBD1 aligns across 7 bases. Trimming cost V 10 bases and J 8 bases; bases outside gene matches: 5. The germline gives CDR1 MGHDK, CDR2 SYGVNS. The CDR3 has 10 residues.

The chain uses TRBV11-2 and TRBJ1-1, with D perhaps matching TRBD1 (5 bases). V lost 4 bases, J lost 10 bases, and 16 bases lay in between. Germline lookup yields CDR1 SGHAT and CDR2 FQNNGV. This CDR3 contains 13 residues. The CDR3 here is CASSSMLRGLAFF. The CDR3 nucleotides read TGTGCCAGCAGCTCGATGTTAAGGGGTTTAGCTTTCTTT.

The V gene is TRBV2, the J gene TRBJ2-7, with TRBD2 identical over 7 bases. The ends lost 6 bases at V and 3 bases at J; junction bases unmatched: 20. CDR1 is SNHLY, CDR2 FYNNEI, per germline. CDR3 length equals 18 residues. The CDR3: CASSAGPITGRLHYEQYF. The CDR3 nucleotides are TGTGCCAGCAGCGCCGGGCCCATCACCGGGAGGCTCCACTACGAGCAGTACTTC.

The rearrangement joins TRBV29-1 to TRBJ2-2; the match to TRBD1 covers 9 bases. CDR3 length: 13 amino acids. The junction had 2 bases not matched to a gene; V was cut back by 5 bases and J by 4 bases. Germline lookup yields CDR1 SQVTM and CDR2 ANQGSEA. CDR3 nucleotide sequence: TGCAGCGTTCTGACAGGGGGCACCGGGGAGCTGTTTTTT. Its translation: CSVLTGGTGELFF.

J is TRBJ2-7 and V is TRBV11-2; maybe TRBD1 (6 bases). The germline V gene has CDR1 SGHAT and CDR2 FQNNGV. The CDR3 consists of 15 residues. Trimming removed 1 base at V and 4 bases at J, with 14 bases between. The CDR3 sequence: CASSLGPGHQYEQYF. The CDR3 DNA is TGTGCCAGCAGCTTAGGCCCGGGACATCAATACGAGCAGTACTTC.

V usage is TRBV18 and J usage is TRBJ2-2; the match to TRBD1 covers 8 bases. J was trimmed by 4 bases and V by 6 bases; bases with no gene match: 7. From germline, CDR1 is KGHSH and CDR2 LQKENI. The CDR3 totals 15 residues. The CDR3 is CASSRTGSGTGELFF. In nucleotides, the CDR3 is TGTGCCAGCTCTCGGACAGGGTCGGGCACCGGGGAGCTGTTTTTT.

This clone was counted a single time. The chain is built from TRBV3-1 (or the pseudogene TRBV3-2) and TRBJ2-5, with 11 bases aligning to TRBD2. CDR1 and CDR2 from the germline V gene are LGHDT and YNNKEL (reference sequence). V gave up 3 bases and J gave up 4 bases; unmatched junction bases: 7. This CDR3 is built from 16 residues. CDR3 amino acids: CASSQGRTSGSETQYF. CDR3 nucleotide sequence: TGTGCCAGCAGCCAGGGGCGGACTAGCGGGTCAGAGACCCAGTACTTC.

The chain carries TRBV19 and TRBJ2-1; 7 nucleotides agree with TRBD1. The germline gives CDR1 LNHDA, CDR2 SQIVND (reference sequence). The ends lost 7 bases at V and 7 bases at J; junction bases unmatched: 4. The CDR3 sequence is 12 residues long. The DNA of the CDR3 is TGTGCCAGTATAGGGGGCCGGAATGAGCAGTTCTTC. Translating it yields CASIGGRNEQFF.

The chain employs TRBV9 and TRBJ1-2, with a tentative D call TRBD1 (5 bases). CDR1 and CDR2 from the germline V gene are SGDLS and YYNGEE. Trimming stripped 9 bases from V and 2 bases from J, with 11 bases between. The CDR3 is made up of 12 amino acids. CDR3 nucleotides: TGTGCCAACCCGGGACTAAACTATGGCTACACCTTC. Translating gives CANPGLNYGYTF.

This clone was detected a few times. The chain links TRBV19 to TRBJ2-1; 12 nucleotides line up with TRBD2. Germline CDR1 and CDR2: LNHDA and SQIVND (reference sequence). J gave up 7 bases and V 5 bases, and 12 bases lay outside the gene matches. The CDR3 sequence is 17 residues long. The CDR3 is CASSPRLAGVSINEQFF. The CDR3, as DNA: TGTGCCAGTAGTCCCCGACTAGCGGGAGTGTCAATAAATGAGCAGTTCTTC.

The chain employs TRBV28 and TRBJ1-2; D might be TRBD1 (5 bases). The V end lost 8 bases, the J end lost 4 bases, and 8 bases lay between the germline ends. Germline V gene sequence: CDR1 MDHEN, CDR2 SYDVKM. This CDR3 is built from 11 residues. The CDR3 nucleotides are TGTGCCAGCCGACAGAGCTATGGCTACACCTTC. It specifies CASRQSYGYTF.